In this sample, the clone carrying this T cell receptor beta chain turned up many times. Germline-derived CDR1 and CDR2 are DFQATT and SNEGSKA (reference sequence). V dropped 3 bases and J dropped 3 bases, with 12 bases sitting between them. This CDR3 has 13 residues. One entry per CDR3 protein results from TCRdb running MiXCR on the RT-PCR reads. This table holds about a million distinct CDR3 sequences, roughly 18% found once. The data derive from a study of patients and donors after allogeneic stem cell transplantation. Sequenced input: blood, either unsorted or a sorted T cell fraction (not recorded which). The J gene is TRBJ2-7, the V gene TRBV20-1; perhaps D is TRBD1 or TRBD2 (5 bases each). This receptor was taken from a human donor who was either an allogeneic HSCT recipient or a stem cell or donor lymphocyte infusion donor (not recorded which). It is not recorded whose cells these are; they may come from a transplant donor. CDR3 region: CSARGTEDYEQYF. The CDR3 DNA is TGCAGTGCTAGGGGGACGGAAGACTACGAGCAGTACTTC.